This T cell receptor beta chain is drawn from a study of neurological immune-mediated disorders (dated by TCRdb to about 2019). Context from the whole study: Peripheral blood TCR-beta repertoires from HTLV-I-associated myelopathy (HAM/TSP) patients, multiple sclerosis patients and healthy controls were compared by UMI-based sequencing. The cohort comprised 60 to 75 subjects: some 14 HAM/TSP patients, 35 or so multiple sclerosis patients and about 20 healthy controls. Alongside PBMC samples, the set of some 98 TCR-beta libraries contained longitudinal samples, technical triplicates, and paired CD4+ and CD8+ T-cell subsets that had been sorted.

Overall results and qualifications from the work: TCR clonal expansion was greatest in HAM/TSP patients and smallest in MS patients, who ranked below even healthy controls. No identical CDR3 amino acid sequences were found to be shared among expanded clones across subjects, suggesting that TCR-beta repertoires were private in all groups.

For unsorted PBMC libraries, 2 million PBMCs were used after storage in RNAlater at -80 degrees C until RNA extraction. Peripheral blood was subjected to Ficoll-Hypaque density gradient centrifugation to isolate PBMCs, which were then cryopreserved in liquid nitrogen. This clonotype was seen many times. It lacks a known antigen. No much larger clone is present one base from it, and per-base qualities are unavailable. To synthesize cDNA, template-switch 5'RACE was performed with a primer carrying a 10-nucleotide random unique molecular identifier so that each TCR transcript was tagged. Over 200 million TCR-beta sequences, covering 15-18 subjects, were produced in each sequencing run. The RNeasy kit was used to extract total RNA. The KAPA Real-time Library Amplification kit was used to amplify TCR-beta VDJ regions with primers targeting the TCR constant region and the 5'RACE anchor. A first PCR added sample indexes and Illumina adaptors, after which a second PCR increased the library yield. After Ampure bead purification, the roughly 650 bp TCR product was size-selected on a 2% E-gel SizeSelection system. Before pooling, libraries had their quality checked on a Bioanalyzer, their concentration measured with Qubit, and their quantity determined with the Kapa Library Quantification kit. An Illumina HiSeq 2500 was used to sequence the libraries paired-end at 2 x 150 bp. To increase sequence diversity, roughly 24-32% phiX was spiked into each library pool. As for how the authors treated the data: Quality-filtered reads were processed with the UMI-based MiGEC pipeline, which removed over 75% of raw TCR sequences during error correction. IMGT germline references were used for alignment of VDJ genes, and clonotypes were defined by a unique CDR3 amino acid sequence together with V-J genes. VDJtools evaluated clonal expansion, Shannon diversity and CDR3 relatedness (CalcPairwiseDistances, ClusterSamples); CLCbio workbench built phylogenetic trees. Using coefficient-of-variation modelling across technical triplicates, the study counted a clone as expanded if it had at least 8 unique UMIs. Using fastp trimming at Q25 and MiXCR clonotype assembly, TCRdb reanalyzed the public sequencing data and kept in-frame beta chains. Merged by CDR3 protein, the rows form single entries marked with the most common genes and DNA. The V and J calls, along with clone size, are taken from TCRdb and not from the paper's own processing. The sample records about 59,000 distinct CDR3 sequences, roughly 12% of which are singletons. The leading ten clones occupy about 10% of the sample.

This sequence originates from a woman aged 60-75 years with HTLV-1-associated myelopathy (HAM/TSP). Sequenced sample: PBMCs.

The CDR3 in this case is CASSFGGATEAFF. Read as DNA, the sequence is TGCGCCAGCAGCTTTGGGGGTGCCACTGAAGCTTTCTTT. Rearrangement joined TRBV5-1 to TRBJ1-1; tentative D gene TRBD1, with 5 bases matching. CDR1 and CDR2 are drawn from the germline V gene: SGHRS, YFSETQ. V is shortened by 2 bases, J by 4 bases, and the region joining them spans 9 bases. Counted from cysteine to phenylalanine, this CDR3 has 13 amino acids. Only the CDR3 DNA stays, 39 bases, in frame from base 1. Here the CDR3 is joined to the reference TRBV5-1 and TRBJ1-1 genes, and the full variable domain is: KAGVTQTPRYLIKTRGQQVTLSCSPISGHRSVSWYQQTPGQGLQFLFEYFSETQRNKGNFPGRFSGRQFSNSRSEMNVSTLELGDSALYLCASSFGGATEAFFGQGTRLTVV.